This T cell receptor beta chain is from a study of blood T cell repertoires in COVID-19. As originally analysed: Estimates of nucleated cell counts were drawn from the amplification of reference gene primers. TCRdb's copy holds only in-frame clones and misses some; the assay was immunoSEQ multiplex PCR. V, J and clone size were drawn from that table, and D and trimming were deduced from the DNA. The sample has 100,000 to 120,000 clones; 70% to 90% are singletons. The CDR3 length is 13 residues. Between the trimmed V and J ends, which lost 8 bases and 4 bases, there was a span of 14 bases. CDR1 and CDR2 from the germline V gene are MNHEY and SVGAGI.

The sequence came from a man between 40 and 49 years old with acute or convalescent COVID-19. Sample: peripheral blood. This rearrangement joins TRBV6-5 to TRBJ1-1; no firm D call. The CDR3 coding sequence is TGTGCCAGCGGCGCGATGTGGGCCACTGAAGCTTTCTTT. Protein product: CASGAMWATEAFF.